These 15 T cell receptor beta chains originate from one sample sequenced in a study of T-cell reconstitution after alpha-beta-depleted transplantation in children. Unique molecular identifiers were built into the TCRbeta library. TCRdb reanalysed the PCR reads using MiXCR and keeps one entry per CDR3 protein. The table includes hundreds of thousands of distinct CDR3 sequences, around a sixth detected once. The sample consisted of PBMCs from the stem cell graft donor, taken from the stem cell graft. These receptors were obtained from a human donor who donated a stem cell graft to a child with acute myeloid leukemia.

The chain combines TRBV18 with TRBJ1-1; TRBD1 aligns across 9 bases. With 3 bases clipped from V and 5 bases from J, the junction kept 7 bases outside the gene matches. The CDR3 has 15 residues. In germline, CDR1 is KGHSH, CDR2 LQKENI. CDR3: CASSPSGQGWTEAFF. The CDR3 DNA reads TGTGCCAGCTCACCGTCGGGACAGGGTTGGACTGAAGCTTTCTTT.

In the case of this clonotype: A much larger clone differs from this one at a single base, so this may be a read error. The CDR3 does not end in the conserved phenylalanine or tryptophan, so this is likely a read error. The chain has TRBV6-2 or TRBV6-3 and TRBJ2-7; no clear D. CDR3 size: 13 residues. V was cut by 7 bases and J by 6 bases, with 16 bases left in between. Germline V CDR1 and CDR2: MNHEY, SVGEGT. CDR3: CASTVPSLVEQYY. The DNA of the CDR3 is TGTGCCAGCACCGTACCATCCTTGGTCGAGCAGTACTAC.

This clonotype was seen repeatedly, ten times or more. The chain joins TRBV9 to TRBJ2-5; possibly TRBD1 or TRBD2 for D (7 bases each). V dropped 4 bases and J dropped 4 bases, with 20 bases sitting between them. Germline V gene sequence: CDR1 SGDLS, CDR2 YYNGEE. The CDR3 spans 16 residues. CDR3 bases: TGTGCCAGCAGCTTCTCGACAGGGAGGGTCGGAGAGACCCAGTACTTC. Encoded protein: CASSFSTGRVGETQYF.

This clonotype was detected ten times or more. The chain couples TRBV20-1 to TRBJ1-5; 7 bases align to TRBD1. The CDR3 extends over 18 amino acids. Trimming at V came to 5 bases and at J to 2 bases, leaving 18 bases not matched to a gene. CDR1 and CDR2 (germline): DFQATT, SNEGSKA (reference sequence). The CDR3 DNA sequence: TGCAGTGCTTCAAGACAGGGAAGGACGCAGGAGGGCAATCAGCCCCAGCATTTT. It codes for CSASRQGRTQEGNQPQHF.

Concerning this clonotype: This may stem from a read error, because a much larger clone lies one nucleotide away. This chain uses TRBV20-1 with TRBJ1-1; maybe TRBD1 (6 bases). The germline V gene encodes CDR1 DFQATT and CDR2 SNEGSKA (reference sequence). The CDR3 has 15 residues. The V end lost 6 bases, the J end lost 1 base, and 18 bases lay between the germline ends. The CDR3 DNA reads TGCAGTGCCCGGGATACAGGGAGGACGAACACTGAAGCTTTCTTT. Protein product: CSARDTGRTNTEAFF.

This clonotype was counted many times. The V gene is TRBV20-1, the J gene TRBJ1-6, with 8 bases aligning to TRBD1. From germline, CDR1 is DFQATT and CDR2 SNEGSKA (reference sequence). The CDR3 runs to 15 residues. J lost 7 bases, V lost 4 bases, and 9 bases had no gene match. CDR3 DNA: TGCAGTGCTACTCCAGACAGGGGAAGAAATTCACCCCTCCACTTT. Translated, it gives CSATPDRGRNSPLHF.

This clonotype was picked up many times. This chain joins TRBV20-1 and TRBJ2-1; 9 nucleotides match TRBD2. Per the germline V gene, CDR1 is DFQATT and CDR2 is SNEGSKA (reference sequence). V was clipped by 5 bases and J by 7 bases; unmatched bases: 9. This CDR3 spans 14 amino acids. CDR3 bases: TGCAGTGCTCTAAGCGGGCGGGGGGGGAATGAGCAGTTCTTC. Amino acids: CSALSGRGGNEQFF.

J is TRBJ2-7 and V is TRBV12-3 or TRBV12-4; 7 nucleotides line up with TRBD2. Germline trimming cut 1 base from V and 1 base from J; bases unmatched to any gene: 7. The CDR3 spans 16 residues. CDR3 sequence reads: CASSLGAAGSSYEQYF. For the CDR3, the DNA is TGTGCCAGCAGTTTAGGTGCAGCGGGGAGTTCCTACGAGCAGTACTTC.

This clonotype was recorded many times. The chain combines TRBV27 with TRBJ2-2; D unclear. The CDR3 runs 15 residues. Germline V gene data show CDR1 as MNHEY and CDR2 as SMNVEV (reference sequence). V shed 5 bases and J shed 3 bases, with 13 bases lying between them. This CDR3 reads CASSDRPRDTGELFF. The CDR3 DNA is TGTGCCAGCAGTGATCGTCCACGAGACACCGGGGAGCTGTTTTTT.

As concerns this clonotype: A much larger clone lies one base from this, so it may be a read error. The chain links TRBV20-1 to TRBJ1-1; 7 nucleotides line up with TRBD1. The CDR3 covers 13 residues. The J segment lost 2 bases and the V segment lost 6 bases, leaving 6 bases of the junction unmatched. Germline assignment: CDR1 DFQATT and CDR2 SNEGSKA (reference sequence). CDR3 amino acids: CSALDRNNTEAFF. CDR3 nucleotides: TGCAGTGCCCTGGACAGGAACAACACTGAAGCTTTCTTT.

This clonotype was recorded at least ten times. CDR3 coding DNA: TGTGCCAGCACCCCCGGCGGAAGGAACACTGAAGCTTTCTTT. This encodes CASTPGGRNTEAFF. This chain connects TRBV7-6 to TRBJ1-1; D gene uncertain. Germline assignment: CDR1 SGHVS and CDR2 FNYEAQ. The CDR3 covers 14 residues. The germline V and J ends were trimmed by 7 bases and 1 base, with 13 bases remaining between them.

The chain links TRBV5-6 to TRBJ1-1; TRBD1 matches at 7 bases. The CDR3 sequence is 14 residues long. Germline CDR1 is SGHDT and CDR2 is YYEEEE. V shed 4 bases, J shed 7 bases, and the junction held 10 bases outside the gene matches. The CDR3 sequence: CASSQTDRVSEAFF. The CDR3 DNA reads as TGTGCCAGCAGCCAGACCGACAGGGTCAGTGAAGCTTTCTTT.

There are many counts of this clonotype. The chain combines TRBV7-2 with TRBJ2-7, with D unclear. Germline CDR1 and CDR2: SGHTA and FQGNSA. The V end was cut by 6 bases, the J end by 4 bases, with 10 bases between. The CDR3 sequence is 12 residues long. DNA for the CDR3: TGTGCCAGCAGTCTAAACGGGTACGAGCAGTACTTC. Its translation is CASSLNGYEQYF. Drawing the rest from reference TRBV7-2 and TRBJ2-7, the complete variable domain is GAGVSQSPSNKVTEKGKDVELRCDPISGHTALYWYRQSLGQGLEFLIYFQGNSAPDKSGLPSDRFSAERTGGSVSTLTIQRTQQEDSAVYLCASSLNGYEQYFGPGTRLTVT.

This clonotype has at least ten counts. The rearrangement joins TRBV20-1 to TRBJ2-5, with TRBD1 identical over 7 bases. With 4 bases clipped from V and 4 bases from J, the junction kept 3 bases outside the gene matches. Germline lookup yields CDR1 DFQATT and CDR2 SNEGSKA (reference sequence). The CDR3 length is 12 residues. CDR3 DNA: TGCAGTGCTACGGACAGGCGAGAGACCCAGTACTTC. Its translation is CSATDRRETQYF.

This clonotype was observed many times. This chain connects TRBV12-3 or TRBV12-4 to TRBJ2-1; D is possibly TRBD1 (5 bases). V lost 6 bases, J lost 12 bases, and 18 bases lay in between. There are 13 residues in the CDR3. This CDR3 is CASRVNGALGQFF. The DNA for the CDR3 is TGTGCCAGCAGGGTAAATGGGGCCCTCGGGCAGTTCTTC.